The 27 T cell receptor beta chains below were found in one sample sequenced in a study of T cells after yellow fever vaccination. A single record per CDR3 protein comes from TCRdb applying MiXCR to the 5' RACE reads. The sample has about 200,000 distinct CDR3 sequences; 3.2% are singletons. The input for sequencing was CD4+ T cells sorted from PBMCs, taken 10 days after the yellow fever booster vaccination. The receptors originated from a man younger than 35 who received the YFV17D yellow fever vaccine.

The chain recombines TRBV11-1 with TRBJ2-1; D could derive from TRBD1 or TRBD2 (5 bases each). The length of the CDR3 is 15 residues. Germline CDR1 reads SGHAT; CDR2 reads FQDESV (reference sequence). V was pared by 0 bases and J by 15 bases, with 21 bases between. The CDR3: CASSLAGPIPWDRFF. The CDR3 coding sequence is TGTGCCAGCAGCTTAGCGGGCCCCATCCCCTGGGACCGGTTCTTC.

This clonotype was seen many times. The CDR3 reads CATRNRADQPQHF. DNA of the CDR3: TGTGCCACCCGGAACAGGGCTGATCAGCCCCAGCATTTT. The chain has TRBV10-3 and TRBJ1-5; a weak D match, TRBD1 (6 bases). V was shortened by 10 bases and J by 5 bases, with 15 bases between the two germline ends. In germline, CDR1 is ENHRY, CDR2 SYGVKD. This CDR3 contains 13 residues.

In this sample, this clonotype turned up a few times. The chain employs TRBV20-1 and TRBJ1-2, with D maybe TRBD1 (5 bases). V lost 6 bases to trimming and J lost 4 bases, with 21 bases between them. This CDR3 is 15 amino acids long. Germline V gives CDR1 DFQATT, CDR2 SNEGSKA (reference sequence). The CDR3 sequence: CSASTGGRPGYGYTF. The CDR3 nucleotides are TGCAGTGCCAGTACCGGGGGTCGTCCCGGCTATGGCTACACCTTC.

This clonotype came up many times. The genes are TRBV20-1 and TRBJ1-5, with D uncertain. The CDR3 is made up of 16 amino acids. The germline V gene encodes CDR1 DFQATT and CDR2 SNEGSKA (reference sequence). V lost 0 bases and J lost 9, with 21 bases in between. This CDR3 reads CSARDSPGRTRLPQHF. The DNA of the CDR3 is TGCAGTGCTAGAGACTCCCCGGGCCGGACTCGATTGCCCCAGCATTTT.

The table lists this clonotype with many counts. The genes are TRBV15 and TRBJ2-2; D may be TRBD1 or TRBD2 (6 bases each). CDR3 length equals 15 residues. The V gene's germline CDR1 is LNHNV and CDR2 YYDKDF (reference sequence). Trimming cost V 1 base and J 5 bases, with 11 bases left between them. CDR3 nucleotides: TGTGCCACCAGCAGAGGGGGGGCCCATACCGGGGAGCTGTTTTTT. It codes for CATSRGGAHTGELFF.

The sample holds a few counts of this clonotype. The V call is TRBV4-3, the J call TRBJ1-2; D not resolved. The CDR3 loop spans 18 amino acids. V was pared by 0 bases and J by 4 bases, with 21 bases between. In germline, CDR1 is LGHNA, CDR2 YSLEER. CDR3 sequence: CASSQDYAVTSAPYGYTF. As DNA, the CDR3 is TGCGCCAGCAGCCAAGATTACGCGGTGACGTCGGCCCCCTATGGCTACACCTTC.

This clonotype was seen many times. The V gene is TRBV5-1, the J gene TRBJ2-3; a weak D match, TRBD1 (5 bases). Trimming removed 4 bases from V and 0 bases from J, with 9 bases in between. The CDR3 runs to 14 residues. Germline values: CDR1 SGHRS, CDR2 YFSETQ. The CDR3 DNA sequence: TGCGCCAGCAGCATTAGGGGAAGCACAGATACGCAGTATTTT. Protein product: CASSIRGSTDTQYF.

The chain has TRBV7-8 and TRBJ2-2, with TRBD2 as a possible D gene (8 bases). V lost 5 bases and J lost 5, with 15 bases in between. Germline V gene lookup returns CDR1 SGHVS and CDR2 FQNEAQ. This CDR3 has 15 amino acids. The CDR3 coding sequence is TGTGCCAGCAGCCGGGAGGGGGCGCGTACCGGGGAGCTGTTTTTT. This gives the protein CASSREGARTGELFF. The full variable domain, rest sourced from reference TRBV7-8 and TRBJ2-2, is GAGVSQSPRYKVAKRGQDVALRCDPISGHVSLFWYQQALGQGPEFLTYFQNEAQLDKSGLPSDRFFAERPEGSVSTLKIQRTQQEDSAVYLCASSREGARTGELFFGEGSRLTVL.

This clonotype came up many times. The chain carries TRBV12-3 or TRBV12-4 and TRBJ1-5; D is unclear. The CDR3 extends over 12 amino acids. Trimming took 5 bases from V and 4 from J, leaving 6 bases between them. CDR3 sequence (DNA): TGTGCCAGCAGTGAACCTAATCAGCCCCAGCATTTT. Protein: CASSEPNQPQHF.

This clonotype was detected ten times or more. The chain joins TRBV7-2 to TRBJ1-2; the D gene is possibly TRBD1 (5 bases). The CDR3 spans 12 residues. Germline CDR1 reads SGHTA; CDR2 reads FQGNSA. Between the trimmed V and J ends, which lost 3 bases and 6 bases, there was a span of 8 bases. The CDR3 sequence: CASSFEGHGYTF. The DNA for the CDR3 is TGTGCCAGCAGCTTCGAGGGACATGGCTACACCTTC.

This clonotype was counted many times. This chain connects TRBV27 to TRBJ2-2, with D unclear. The CDR3 is 13 residues long. V shed 5 bases and J shed 2 bases, with 6 bases lying between them. Germline CDR1 reads MNHEY; CDR2 reads SMNVEV (reference sequence). The CDR3 bases are TGTGCCAGCAGTGCCATAAACACCGGGGAGCTGTTTTTT. Translated, it gives CASSAINTGELFF.

The chain is built from TRBV6-2 or TRBV6-3 and TRBJ2-7; TRBD1 matches at 11 bases. This CDR3 spans 17 amino acids. The J segment lost 1 base and the V segment lost 3 bases, leaving 8 bases of the junction unmatched. Germline V gives CDR1 MNHEY, CDR2 SVGEGT. The CDR3 reads CASSYSPGQGDSYEQYF. DNA of the CDR3: TGTGCCAGCAGTTATTCGCCGGGACAGGGGGATTCCTACGAGCAGTACTTC.

This chain uses TRBV9 with TRBJ1-2; TRBD1 matches 11 bases. The CDR3 runs 16 residues. Germline V gives CDR1 SGDLS, CDR2 YYNGEE. V lost 1 base and J lost 2; bases outside the gene matches: 4. The CDR3 bases are TGTGCCAGCAGCGTATTAGGGACAGGGGGAAACTATGGCTACACCTTC. It yields the protein CASSVLGTGGNYGYTF.

Many counts were recorded for this clonotype. This chain links TRBV7-3 with TRBJ2-2; the D is unclear. This CDR3 spans 13 amino acids. CDR1 is SGHTA, CDR2 FQGTGA, per germline. V dropped 1 base and J dropped 1 base, with 1 base sitting between them. The CDR3 loop reads CASSLKNTGELFF. In DNA form, the CDR3 reads TGTGCCAGCAGCTTAAAGAACACCGGGGAGCTGTTTTTT.

This clonotype appeared a few times. The chain is built from TRBV5-1 and TRBJ1-2; the D is unclear. Germline loops: CDR1 SGHRS, CDR2 YFSETQ. This CDR3 has 13 amino acids. The ends were cut back, 4 bases at V and 2 bases at J, with 9 bases in the middle. The DNA of the CDR3 is TGCGCCAGCAGCCCTCCCGAAAACTATGGCTACACCTTC. As protein: CASSPPENYGYTF.

This clonotype was seen only a few times. This chain's CDR3 is CAISFGPGETQYF. CDR3 nucleotide sequence: TGTGCCATCAGTTTTGGACCTGGGGAGACCCAGTACTTC. The chain links TRBV10-3 to TRBJ2-5; D is unclear. Between the trimmed V and J ends, which lost 5 bases and 5 bases, there was a span of 12 bases. The CDR3 extends over 13 amino acids. From germline, CDR1 is ENHRY and CDR2 SYGVKD.

This clonotype was picked up a small number of times. V is TRBV2 and J is TRBJ2-7; TRBD1 matches at 8 bases. Germline CDR1 reads SNHLY; CDR2 reads FYNNEI. V lost 6 bases, J lost 1 base, and 2 bases stayed unmatched. CDR3 length: 13 residues. CDR3 sequence reads: CASRRDRSYEQYV. The CDR3 DNA reads TGTGCCAGCAGGAGGGACAGGTCCTACGAGCAGTACGTC.

The table lists this clonotype with many counts. The chain has TRBV7-2 and TRBJ1-4, with 8 bases lining up with TRBD1. This CDR3 comprises 17 residues. Germline assignment: CDR1 SGHTA and CDR2 FQGNSA. J gave up 0 bases and V 2 bases, and 5 bases lay outside the gene matches. For the CDR3, the DNA is TGTGCCAGCAGCTTACCAGGGGGCGTTGCAACTAATGAAAAACTGTTTTTT. Translated: CASSLPGGVATNEKLFF.

V gene TRBV12-3 or TRBV12-4 combines with J gene TRBJ2-2; D not certain. Between the trimmed V and J ends, which lost 3 bases and 5 bases, there was a span of 7 bases. There are 13 residues in the CDR3. CDR3: CASSFLQTGELFF. The CDR3 nucleotides are TGTGCCAGCAGTTTTCTCCAGACCGGGGAGCTGTTTTTT.

This clonotype appeared a few times. The chain couples TRBV5-1 to TRBJ2-7; D is ambiguous. V was pared by 0 bases and J by 9 bases, with 22 bases between. The germline V gene has CDR1 SGHRS and CDR2 YFSETQ. The CDR3 is 16 amino acids. CDR3 DNA: TGCGCCAGCAGCTTGGGCCAATCTCCTCTCCAGCAAGGGCAGTACGTC. Translation gives CASSLGQSPLQQGQYV.

Ten or more counts support this clonotype. This chain connects TRBV2 to TRBJ2-7; no clear D gene. Germline V lookup: CDR1 SNHLY, CDR2 FYNNEI. This CDR3 has 12 amino acids. Between the trimmed V and J ends, which lost 6 bases and 0 bases, there was a span of 6 bases. The CDR3 is CASSYSSYEQYV. CDR3 coding DNA: TGTGCCAGCAGCTATAGCTCCTACGAGCAGTACGTC.

The J gene is TRBJ1-3, the V gene TRBV28; D is unclear. This CDR3 contains 16 residues. Trimming removed 4 bases from V and 0 bases from J, with 13 bases in between. Germline-derived CDR1 and CDR2 are MDHEN and SYDVKM. The CDR3: CASSYLDATSGNTIYF. Here the CDR3 DNA reads TGTGCCAGCAGTTATCTTGACGCCACCTCTGGAAACACCATATATTTT.

This clonotype was observed a handful of times. The V and J genes are TRBV6-2 or TRBV6-3 and TRBJ1-6, with D perhaps TRBD1 (5 bases). Trimming removed 6 bases from V and 9 bases from J, with 9 bases in between. Germline loops: CDR1 MNHEY, CDR2 SVGEGT. The CDR3 is 12 amino acids. CDR3 protein: CASRTEFSPLHF. The CDR3 DNA reads TGTGCCAGCAGGACAGAGTTTTCACCCCTCCACTTT.

This clonotype came up a few times. The gene calls are TRBV27 and TRBJ2-1, with unresolved D. V dropped 7 bases and J dropped 1 base, with 11 bases sitting between them. Germline assignment: CDR1 MNHEY and CDR2 SMNVEV (reference sequence). The CDR3 loop spans 14 amino acids. CDR3 sequence (DNA): TGTGCCAGCATTGTGACACCTTCCTACAATGAGCAGTTCTTC. This translates into CASIVTPSYNEQFF.

This chain uses TRBV10-3 with TRBJ2-5; weak D call: TRBD1 (6 bases). The V and J ends lost 5 bases and 4 bases respectively, with 14 bases between them. The CDR3 is 14 amino acids. Germline loops: CDR1 ENHRY, CDR2 SYGVKD. The DNA for the CDR3 is TGTGCCATCAGTAAACAGGGAGAGGGAGAGACCCAGTACTTC. Encoded protein: CAISKQGEGETQYF.

Concerning this clonotype: A read error is possible here, since a much larger clone lies one base away. CDR3: CAGNFMAIEQFF. CDR3 DNA sequence: TGTGCCGGCAATTTTATGGCTATTGAGCAGTTCTTC. V usage is TRBV7-2 and J usage is TRBJ2-1; D gene ambiguous. Germline CDR1 and CDR2: SGHTA and FQGNSA. The CDR3 totals 12 residues. V was shortened by 11 bases and J by 9 bases, with 17 bases between the two germline ends.

The table lists this clonotype with many counts. This sequence joins TRBV5-4 and TRBJ1-1, with D perhaps matching TRBD1 (6 bases). There are 16 residues in the CDR3. Looked up from germline, CDR1 is SGHNT and CDR2 is YYREEE (reference sequence). V lost 0 bases, J lost 1 base, and 13 bases lay in between. The CDR3 sequence: CASSLDSRGGNTEAFF. The CDR3 DNA follows: TGTGCCAGCAGCTTGGACTCTAGGGGGGGGAACACTGAAGCTTTCTTT.